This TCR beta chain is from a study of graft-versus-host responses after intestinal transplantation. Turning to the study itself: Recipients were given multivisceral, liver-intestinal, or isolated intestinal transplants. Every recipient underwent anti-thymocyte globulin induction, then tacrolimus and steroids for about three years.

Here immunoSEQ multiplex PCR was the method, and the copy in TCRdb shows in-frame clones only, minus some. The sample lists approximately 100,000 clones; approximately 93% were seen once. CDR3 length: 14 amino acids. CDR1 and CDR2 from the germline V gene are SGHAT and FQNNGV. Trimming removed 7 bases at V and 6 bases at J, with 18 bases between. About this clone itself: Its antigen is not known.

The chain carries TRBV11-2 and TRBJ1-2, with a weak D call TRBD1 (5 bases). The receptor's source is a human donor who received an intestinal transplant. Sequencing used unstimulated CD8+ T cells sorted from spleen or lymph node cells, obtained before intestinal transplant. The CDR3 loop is CASNSPQGLDGYTF. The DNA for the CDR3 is TGTGCCAGCAACTCCCCCCAGGGACTTGATGGCTACACCTTC.